The 25 T cell receptor beta chains below come from one sample, sequenced in a study of cytomegalovirus exposure and HLA in healthy donors (dated by TCRdb to the late 2010s). The library was prepared using the immunoSEQ multiplex PCR assay. A mixture of 60 forward primers for TCR Vbeta segments and 13 reverse primers for TCR Jbeta segments was used in the multiplex PCR. This is the immuneACCESS table as TCRdb keeps it, with only in-frame sequences that have V and J called. A part of the clones is gone; compared with another copy, unresolved V genes explain less than half, and the rest is unexplained. The sample contains 200,000 or so clones, more than 65% of them found a single time. Approximately 6% of the sample rests with the top ten. Sequencing used PBMCs. These receptors were collected from a woman aged 25 to 39 in good health and CMV-seropositive.

The chain uses TRBV19 and TRBJ2-4; D might be TRBD2 (5 bases). Trimming took off 3 bases at V and 9 bases at J, with 12 bases between the two ends. Germline V CDR1 and CDR2: LNHDA, SQIVND (reference sequence). This CDR3 spans 13 amino acids. DNA of the CDR3: TGTGCCAGTAGTATTGCGGGCTCTGGCATTCAGTACTTC. This codes for CASSIAGSGIQYF.

The chain couples TRBV29-1 to TRBJ1-1; TRBD1 matches at 8 bases. CDR3 length: 11 residues. Germline CDR1 is SQVTM and CDR2 is ANQGSEA. J was trimmed by 11 bases and V by 7 bases; bases with no gene match: 9. In DNA, the CDR3 is TGCAGCGGCTCCGGGACAGGTGGCGCTTTCTTT. Amino acid sequence: CSGSGTGGAFF.

The genes are TRBV2 and TRBJ2-1; TRBD2 matches at 7 bases. The CDR3 consists of 15 residues. The J segment lost 7 bases and the V segment lost 0 bases, leaving 6 bases of the junction unmatched. Germline CDR1 is SNHLY and CDR2 is FYNNEI. The CDR3 bases are TGTGCCAGCAGTGAAGCCTGGGGAGGGTCAAATGAGCAGTTCTTC. Translated, it gives CASSEAWGGSNEQFF.

The CDR3 DNA follows: TGTGCCAGCAGCATGAGGACTAGCGCTCACCAGTACTTC. This gives the protein CASSMRTSAHQYF. This chain uses TRBV11-2 with TRBJ2-7; 9 bases align to TRBD2. The germline CDR1 and CDR2 sequences are SGHAT and FQNNGV. Losses at the gene ends were 5 bases for V and 10 bases for J; bases not matched to a gene: 9. The CDR3 runs to 13 residues.

This clone has more than one count but fewer than ten. This chain links TRBV5-1 with TRBJ2-4; D is unresolved. This CDR3 region has 16 residues. V was clipped by 0 bases and J by 0 bases, with 10 bases between them. Per germline, CDR1 SGHRS and CDR2 YFSETQ. The CDR3 coding sequence is TGCGCCAGCAGCTTGGGCCAACTACTAGCCAAAAACATTCAGTACTTC. Translated: CASSLGQLLAKNIQYF. Filled out from reference TRBV5-1 and TRBJ2-4, the complete variable domain reads KAGVTQTPRYLIKTRGQQVTLSCSPISGHRSVSWYQQTPGQGLQFLFEYFSETQRNKGNFPGRFSGRQFSNSRSEMNVSTLELGDSALYLCASSLGQLLAKNIQYFGAGTRLSVL.

The genes are TRBV2 and TRBJ2-1; D might be TRBD2 (5 bases). The CDR3 contains 15 residues. In germline, CDR1 is SNHLY, CDR2 FYNNEI. Trimming pared 1 base from V and 7 bases from J, leaving 14 bases between. The CDR3 bases are TGTGCCAGCAGTGAAGTGGGAGTTATCCGAAATGAGCAGTTCTTC. Its protein product is CASSEVGVIRNEQFF.

Points on this clone: The sample carries other DNA sequences with the same CDR3. CDR3 region: CASSLLGGYNEQFF. CDR3 DNA sequence: TGTGCCAGCAGTTTATTGGGGGGTTACAATGAGCAGTTCTTC. The chain recombines TRBV27 with TRBJ2-1; tentative D call: TRBD2 (6 bases). Germline V gene lookup returns CDR1 MNHEY and CDR2 SMNVEV (reference sequence). V was trimmed by 1 base and J by 4 bases, leaving 8 bases between them. The CDR3 is 14 residues long.

The V gene is TRBV27, the J gene TRBJ1-4; the D is unclear. Germline assignment: CDR1 MNHEY and CDR2 SMNVEV (reference sequence). V lost 1 base and J 6 bases, leaving 9 bases between the germline ends. This CDR3 contains 14 residues. CDR3: CASSLYGEDEKLFF. The CDR3 DNA is TGTGCCAGCAGTTTATACGGTGAGGATGAAAAACTGTTTTTT. The entire variable domain, with the rest obtained from reference TRBV27 and TRBJ1-4, is as follows: EAQVTQNPRYLITVTGKKLTVTCSQNMNHEYMSWYRQDPGLGLRQIYYSMNVEVTDKGDVPEGYKVSRKEKRNFPLILESPSPNQTSLYFCASSLYGEDEKLFFGSGTQLSVL.

The chain carries TRBV15 and TRBJ2-3, with TRBD1 matching 9 bases. V dropped 3 bases and J dropped 1; count of bases not matched to a gene: 2. Per the germline V gene, CDR1 is LNHNV and CDR2 is YYDKDF (reference sequence). This CDR3 is built from 15 residues. In DNA, the CDR3 is TGTGCCACCAGCAGGACAGGGGGGGGCACAGATACGCAGTATTTT. Its translation: CATSRTGGGTDTQYF.

This clone has only a few counts. The rearrangement links TRBV19 to TRBJ2-2, with TRBD1 identical over 8 bases. The J segment lost 5 bases and the V segment lost 5 bases, leaving 4 bases of the junction unmatched. The CDR3 is made up of 14 amino acids. CDR1 is LNHDA and CDR2 is SQIVND in the germline V gene (reference sequence). CDR3 DNA sequence: TGTGCCAGTAGTGCTACAGGGGGAACCGGGGAGCTGTTTTTT. Amino acids: CASSATGGTGELFF.

This chain uses TRBV29-1 with TRBJ1-1, with unresolved D. Germline V gene lookup returns CDR1 SQVTM and CDR2 ANQGSEA. The CDR3 is made up of 13 amino acids. In nucleotides, the CDR3 is TGCACCTACCCGGGTACCATGAACACTGAAGCTTTCTTT. This codes for CTYPGTMNTEAFF. Looking up the rest from reference TRBV29-1 and TRBJ1-1 gives the full variable domain: SAVISQKPSRDICQRGTSLTIQCQVDSQVTMMFWYRQQPGQSLTLIATANQGSEATYESGFVIDKFPISRPNLTFSTLTVSNMSPEDSSIYLCTYPGTMNTEAFFGQGTRLTVV.

The chain links TRBV6-5 to TRBJ2-5; 8 bases align to TRBD2. The ends lost 5 bases at V and 1 base at J; junction bases unmatched: 3. The CDR3 length is 14 residues. Per the germline V gene, CDR1 is MNHEY and CDR2 is SVGAGI. The CDR3 DNA reads as TGTGCCAGCAGTCTCCGGGGGGGCCAAGAGACCCAGTACTTC. Its protein product is CASSLRGGQETQYF.

The J gene is TRBJ2-1, the V gene TRBV6-5; 9 bases agree with TRBD2. The CDR3 has 14 residues. J gave up 11 bases and V 6 bases, and 11 bases lay outside the gene matches. Germline CDR1 and CDR2: MNHEY and SVGAGI. The chain's CDR3 is CASSVRLAARKQFF. As DNA, the CDR3 is TGTGCCAGCAGCGTTAGACTAGCGGCAAGGAAGCAGTTCTTC.

The rearrangement joins TRBV11-2 to TRBJ1-2; tentative D call: TRBD1 (6 bases). Germline V gene sequence: CDR1 SGHAT, CDR2 FQNNGV. The CDR3 length is 15 residues. Deletions cut 4 bases from V and 6 bases from J, with 18 bases between. The CDR3 DNA sequence: TGTGCCAGCAGCTCCCCGGCAGGGGATGGTCATGGCTACACCTTC. Its translation: CASSSPAGDGHGYTF.

This clone was seen only once. The chain joins TRBV21-1 to TRBJ2-7; the table calls TRBD1, which could not be checked here. TRBV21-1 is designated a pseudogene. The CDR3 is 15 amino acids. For the CDR3, the DNA is TGTGCCAGCAGCCAGATTAGGGGTTACTCCTACGAGCAGTACTTC. It specifies CASSQIRGYSYEQYF.

This chain uses TRBV6-5 with TRBJ2-1; 8 positions agree with TRBD1. Germline assignment: CDR1 MNHEY and CDR2 SVGAGI. This CDR3 has 13 amino acids. The trim removed 9 bases at V and 2 bases at J, leaving 3 bases unmatched. The CDR3 DNA reads TGTGCCAGTAGACAGGGGACCTACAATGAGCAGTTCTTC. It specifies CASRQGTYNEQFF.

This clone occurred once. This chain joins TRBV6-5 and TRBJ1-3; D is unclear. The CDR3 totals 16 residues. CDR1 is MNHEY and CDR2 is SVGAGI in the germline V gene. Deletions cut 0 bases from V and 2 bases from J, with 11 bases between. The CDR3 nucleotides are TGTGCCAGCAGTTACTCGATAAGCAGGCCTGGAAACACCATATATTTT. Protein sequence: CASSYSISRPGNTIYF.

The CDR3 protein is CASSAGTGVPSYNSPLHF. CDR3 bases: TGCGCCAGCAGTGCTGGGACAGGCGTCCCCTCCTATAATTCACCCCTCCACTTT. The chain employs TRBV10-2 and TRBJ1-6; TRBD1 matches at 8 bases. The V gene's germline CDR1 is WSHSY and CDR2 SAAADI. CDR3 length: 18 amino acids. Trimming took 4 bases from V and 0 from J; bases not matched to a gene: 8.

This chain connects TRBV7-2 to TRBJ2-3; 12 positions agree with TRBD2. The CDR3 runs to 18 residues. J lost 8 bases, V lost 1 base, and 13 bases had no gene match. CDR1 is SGHTA and CDR2 is FQGNSA in the germline V gene. The CDR3 is CASSLVALAGGLGATQYF. The CDR3, as DNA: TGTGCCAGCAGCTTAGTAGCGCTAGCGGGGGGGCTGGGGGCTACGCAGTATTTT. Drawing the rest from reference TRBV7-2 and TRBJ2-3, the complete variable domain is GAGVSQSPSNKVTEKGKDVELRCDPISGHTALYWYRQSLGQGLEFLIYFQGNSAPDKSGLPSDRFSAERTGGSVSTLTIQRTQQEDSAVYLCASSLVALAGGLGATQYFGPGTRLTVL.

The rearrangement uses TRBV6-1 and TRBJ1-1; maybe TRBD1 (6 bases). V lost 6 bases and J lost 10, with 21 bases in between. The CDR3 covers 14 residues. The germline gives CDR1 MNHNS, CDR2 SASEGT. CDR3 sequence (DNA): TGTGCCAGCAGGGGTCGACAGGAGCCTGGTGGAGCTTTCTTT. It yields the protein CASRGRQEPGGAFF.

The chain is built from TRBV10-3 and TRBJ2-7; 8 bases are shared with TRBD1. V shed 3 bases, J shed 5 bases, and the junction held 6 bases outside the gene matches. The CDR3 is 14 amino acids. CDR1 and CDR2 from the germline V gene are ENHRY and SYGVKD. This chain's CDR3 is CAISELRGRDEQYF. CDR3 coding DNA: TGTGCCATCAGTGAACTCAGGGGGCGCGACGAGCAGTACTTC.

The chain uses TRBV14 and TRBJ2-5, with D hard to call. In germline, CDR1 is SGHDN, CDR2 FVKESK. The length of the CDR3 is 13 residues. Trimming stripped 4 bases from V and 5 bases from J, with 11 bases between. The CDR3 DNA is TGTGCCAGCAGCCGTCGCCCGAGGGAGACCCAGTACTTC. Its protein is CASSRRPRETQYF.

V usage is TRBV27 and J usage is TRBJ2-3; tentative D call: TRBD1 (6 bases). The V gene lost 8 bases and the J gene lost 2 bases, with 14 bases spanning the gap. CDR1 MNHEY and CDR2 SMNVEV come from the germline V gene (reference sequence). The CDR3 covers 14 residues. The CDR3 loop is CASWTEPTTDTQYF. In DNA, the CDR3 is TGTGCCAGCTGGACAGAACCAACCACAGATACGCAGTATTTT.

The chain combines TRBV4-1 with TRBJ2-7; TRBD2 agrees at 8 bases. The CDR3 is 16 amino acids. Trimming took 0 bases from V and 1 from J; bases not matched to a gene: 5. Germline CDR1 and CDR2: MGHRA and YSYEKL. CDR3 bases: TGCGCCAGCAGCCAAGATTTGCGGGGGGTATCCTACGAGCAGTACTTC. Its translation is CASSQDLRGVSYEQYF.

V usage is TRBV4-1 and J usage is TRBJ2-3, with 8 bases that match TRBD2. V trimming: 0 bases; J trimming: 4 bases; junction bases outside the gene matches: 6. The CDR3 consists of 16 residues. Germline CDR1 is MGHRA and CDR2 is YSYEKL. The CDR3 spells CASSQEWAGRADTQYF. Here the CDR3 DNA reads TGCGCCAGCAGCCAAGAATGGGCCGGGAGGGCAGATACGCAGTATTTT.